The next 9 T cell receptor beta chains were all read from a single sample in a study of persistence of HIV-infected CD4 T cells. Cells were stimulated nonspecifically with anti-CD3/anti-CD28 magnetic beads. Sorting of responding CD4+ T cells relied on upregulated CD40 ligand together with CD69. The libraries were made with immunoSEQ version 4 in survey mode. The repertoire was sequenced with immunoSEQ multiplex PCR; TCRdb's copy has only in-frame clones and lacks some. The sample has 40,000 or so clones, 70% to 90% seen once. These receptors have no identified antigens. The sequences come from CD4+ T cells sorted from PBMCs after roughly 18-hour stimulation, collected from a patient who received antiretroviral therapy. The receptors derive from an adult man with HIV who was CMV-seropositive.

In this sample, this clone turned up a few times. This chain joins TRBV10-3 and TRBJ1-2; 7 bases are shared with TRBD1. The CDR3 consists of 13 residues. Germline CDR1 and CDR2: ENHRY and SYGVKD. J gave up 5 bases and V 2 bases, and 2 bases lay outside the gene matches. The CDR3 loop is CAISEGTAYGYTF. The CDR3 region has the DNA TGTGCCATCAGTGAGGGGACAGCTTATGGCTACACCTTC.

The chain joins TRBV27 to TRBJ1-3; 8 bases fit TRBD1. V was clipped by 8 bases and J by 0 bases; unmatched bases: 9. This CDR3 is built from 16 residues. Germline-derived CDR1 and CDR2 are MNHEY and SMNVEV (reference sequence). The CDR3 bases are TGTGCCAGCGGCAAGACAGGGGTACCCTCTGGAAACACCATATATTTT. This encodes CASGKTGVPSGNTIYF.

The rearrangement joins TRBV3-1 (or the pseudogene TRBV3-2) to TRBJ2-7; 9 nucleotides line up with TRBD1. The V segment lost 2 bases and the J segment 3 bases; nucleotides outside the gene matches: 2. Germline CDR1 reads LGHDT; CDR2 reads YNNKEL (reference sequence). The CDR3 runs to 14 residues. The CDR3 loop is CASSQRGQGYEQYF. The DNA for the CDR3 is TGTGCCAGCAGCCAAAGGGGACAGGGCTACGAGCAGTACTTC.

This clone was detected only once. V gene TRBV5-1 combines with J gene TRBJ2-7; D perhaps matches TRBD2 (6 bases). Germline CDR1 is SGHRS and CDR2 is YFSETQ. This CDR3 has 15 amino acids. V shed 4 bases and J shed 6 bases, with 20 bases lying between them. This chain's CDR3 is CASSPGDTVYSEQYF. CDR3 DNA: TGCGCCAGCAGCCCGGGAGATACTGTGTATAGCGAGCAGTACTTC. The full variable domain, in which reference TRBV5-1 and TRBJ2-7 provide the parts outside the CDR3, is KAGVTQTPRYLIKTRGQQVTLSCSPISGHRSVSWYQQTPGQGLQFLFEYFSETQRNKGNFPGRFSGRQFSNSRSEMNVSTLELGDSALYLCASSPGDTVYSEQYFGPGTRLTVT.

This clone was recorded once. The J gene is TRBJ2-7, the V gene TRBV5-1; 10 bases are shared with TRBD2. Germline CDR1 reads SGHRS; CDR2 reads YFSETQ. J was trimmed by 3 bases and V by 4 bases; bases with no gene match: 4. This CDR3 region has 14 residues. The CDR3 DNA reads as TGCGCCAGCAGCCCCGGGACTAGCGACTACGAGCAGTACTTC. Its translation: CASSPGTSDYEQYF.

The rearrangement links TRBV18 to TRBJ2-7; 9 nucleotides agree with TRBD2. With 2 bases clipped from V and 4 bases from J, the junction kept 3 bases outside the gene matches. This CDR3 contains 14 residues. Germline lookup yields CDR1 KGHSH and CDR2 LQKENI. The DNA of the CDR3 is TGTGCCAGCTCACCAGCAGCGGGGGGTTACGAGCAGTACTTC. It specifies CASSPAAGGYEQYF.

This rearrangement joins TRBV9 to TRBJ1-3, with 8 nucleotides matching TRBD1. With 0 bases clipped from V and 5 bases from J, the junction kept 10 bases outside the gene matches. The CDR3 is 17 residues long. CDR1 is SGDLS and CDR2 is YYNGEE in the germline V gene. CDR3 bases: TGTGCCAGCAGCGTAGAATTCGACAGGGGAAGCCGAAACACCATATATTTT. It encodes CASSVEFDRGSRNTIYF. The full variable domain, rest sourced from reference TRBV9 and TRBJ1-3, is DSGVTQTPKHLITATGQRVTLRCSPRSGDLSVYWYQQSLDQGLQFLIQYYNGEERAKGNILERFSAQQFPDLHSELNLSSLELGDSALYFCASSVEFDRGSRNTIYFGEGSWLTVV.

The chain employs TRBV14 and TRBJ2-3; possibly TRBD1 for D (6 bases). Deletions cut 0 bases from V and 2 bases from J, with 18 bases between. Looked up from germline, CDR1 is SGHDN and CDR2 is FVKESK. The CDR3 extends over 18 amino acids. The CDR3 DNA sequence: TGTGCCAGCAGCCAAGATCGGAACAGGGACCCCCTCACAGATACGCAGTATTTT. Residues: CASSQDRNRDPLTDTQYF.

CDR3 residues: CSAREETQYF. As DNA, the CDR3 is TGCAGTGCTAGAGAGGAGACCCAGTACTTC. The V call is TRBV20-1, the J call TRBJ2-5; D is unresolved. Germline loops: CDR1 DFQATT, CDR2 SNEGSKA (reference sequence). The V and J ends lost 0 bases and 5 bases respectively, with 1 base between them. This CDR3 is 10 amino acids long.